The present TCR beta chain was sequenced within a study of blood T cell repertoires in COVID-19. At the level of the study: The samples span acute and convalescent COVID-19 from the United States, Italy and Spain. T cells, B-cell-depleted T cells, or PBMCs provided the cDNA or gDNA that served as material.

Germline V CDR1 and CDR2: MNHNY, SVGAGI (reference sequence). The CDR3 consists of 15 residues. Trimming took 4 bases from V and 5 from J; bases not matched to a gene: 8. Original analysis: Nucleated cell counts were estimated from reference gene primer amplification. Assay: immunoSEQ multiplex PCR; the TCRdb copy retains only in-frame clones and omits some. For V, J and clone size, that table is used; D and trimming come from the DNA. This sample has nearly 350,000 clones, with under 95% found just once. Input material: peripheral blood. The J gene is TRBJ1-5, the V gene TRBV6-6; 7 bases are shared with TRBD1. This clonotype was obtained from a woman under 30 who had recovered from COVID-19. CDR3 sequence reads: CASSSARGRDQPQHF. CDR3 DNA: TGTGCCAGCAGTTCAGCAAGGGGGCGTGATCAGCCCCAGCATTTT.